The rows below give T cell receptor beta chains drawn from one sample of a study of regulatory T cells in long-lasting Graves disease. Via MiXCR, TCRdb re-called the multiplex PCR reads, giving one row per CDR3 protein. Of roughly 610,000 distinct CDR3 sequences in the sample, 16% are singletons; the top ten hold 12%. The sample was also reused in another study, on T cells in Graves' hyperthyroidism and ophthalmopathy.

Sequenced here: peripheral blood mononuclear cells (PBMCs), sampled at new diagnosis, from a patient treated with antithyroid drugs. Receptors were obtained from a man between 18 and 35 years old with Graves disease. Both conserved end residues are part of each CDR3. D genes are given only for firm matches. Size is omitted from some rows. Given values are once, few, many or a class for expanded clones.

clone_size: many; d_call: NA; v_call: TRBV11-2; j_call: TRBJ2-1; cdr3_nt: TGTGCCAGCAGCGAGACAGACAATGAGCAGTTCTTC; cdr3_aa: CASSETDNEQFF
clone_size: many; d_call: NA; v_call: TRBV11-2; j_call: TRBJ2-1; cdr3_nt: TGTGCCAGCAGCTTAGCGAGGGACACGAGCTCCTACAATGAGCAGTTCTTC; cdr3_aa: CASSLARDTSSYNEQFF
clone_size: few; d_call: TRBD2; v_call: TRBV7-8; j_call: TRBJ2-4; cdr3_nt: TGTGCCAGCAGCCCCGGTGAGCGGGAGAAGGAAAACATTCAGTACTTC; cdr3_aa: CASSPGEREKENIQYF
clone_size: many; d_call: NA; v_call: TRBV7-9; j_call: TRBJ2-2; cdr3_nt: TGTGCCAGCAGCCCTCGGGTGAGCGGGCGGATTCGGAACACCGGGGAGCTGTTTTTT; cdr3_aa: CASSPRVSGRIRNTGELFF
clone_size: NA; d_call: TRBD2; v_call: TRBV19; j_call: TRBJ2-1; cdr3_nt: TGTGCCAGCAGACTAGCGGGGGACATGGAGCAGTTCTTC; cdr3_aa: CASRLAGDMEQFF
clone_size: many; d_call: TRBD2; v_call: TRBV5-1; j_call: TRBJ2-1; cdr3_nt: TGCGCCAGCAGCTTGAGGACTAGTTTGTCCTCCTACAATGAGCAGTTCTTC; cdr3_aa: CASSLRTSLSSYNEQFF
clone_size: few; d_call: TRBD2; v_call: TRBV28; j_call: TRBJ2-2; cdr3_nt: TGTGCCAGCAGATCGACTAGCGGGAATGCCGGGGAGCTGTTTTTT; cdr3_aa: CASRSTSGNAGELFF
clone_size: many; d_call: TRBD2; v_call: TRBV5-1; j_call: TRBJ2-7; cdr3_nt: TGCGCCAGCAGCTTGGTTGGTAGCGGGAGGAAGGACTACGAGCAGTACTTC; cdr3_aa: CASSLVGSGRKDYEQYF
clone_size: many; d_call: TRBD1; v_call: TRBV29-1; j_call: TRBJ2-1; cdr3_nt: TGCAGCGTTCTGGGACAGCGCTCCTACAATGAGCAGTTCTTC; cdr3_aa: CSVLGQRSYNEQFF
clone_size: many; d_call: NA; v_call: TRBV30; j_call: TRBJ2-7; cdr3_nt: TGTGCCTGGAATCCGGACTTTTCGTACGAGCAGTACTTC; cdr3_aa: CAWNPDFSYEQYF
clone_size: NA; d_call: TRBD1; v_call: TRBV20-1; j_call: TRBJ1-6; cdr3_nt: TGCAGTGCTAGAAGGGCGACAGGGGAATACTCACCCCTCCACTTT; cdr3_aa: CSARRATGEYSPLHF
clone_size: few; d_call: NA; v_call: TRBV12-5; j_call: TRBJ1-1; cdr3_nt: TGTGCTAGTGGTTTGAATAGGAGAGGGACTGAAGCTTTCTTT; cdr3_aa: CASGLNRRGTEAFF
clone_size: many; d_call: NA; v_call: TRBV7-8; j_call: TRBJ2-3; cdr3_nt: TGTGCCAGCAGCCCAGGGGCCCACAACACAGATACGCAGTATTTT; cdr3_aa: CASSPGAHNTDTQYF
clone_size: few; d_call: NA; v_call: TRBV9; j_call: TRBJ1-1; cdr3_nt: TGTGCCAGCAGCGTAGGGCAGGGTTTAATGAACACTGAAGCTTTCTTT; cdr3_aa: CASSVGQGLMNTEAFF
clone_size: many; d_call: TRBD1; v_call: TRBV27; j_call: TRBJ2-2; cdr3_nt: TGTGCCAGCAGGCCATACAGGGGCCCGGGCAGCACCGGGGAGCTGTTTTTT; cdr3_aa: CASRPYRGPGSTGELFF
clone_size: many; d_call: TRBD2; v_call: TRBV5-1; j_call: TRBJ2-1; cdr3_nt: TGCGCCAGCAGCCTAGGACTAGCGGGTGATGAGCAGTTCTTC; cdr3_aa: CASSLGLAGDEQFF
clone_size: many; d_call: NA; v_call: TRBV2; j_call: TRBJ2-2; cdr3_nt: TGTGCCAGCAGTGAAGTGGTAGCGGACAACACCGGGGAGCTGTTTTTT; cdr3_aa: CASSEVVADNTGELFF
clone_size: few; d_call: TRBD2; v_call: TRBV4-2; j_call: TRBJ2-1; cdr3_nt: TGTGCCAGCAGCTCCCGGACTAGCGCAAGCTCCTACAATGAGCAGTTCTTC; cdr3_aa: CASSSRTSASSYNEQFF
clone_size: NA; d_call: NA; v_call: TRBV7-8; j_call: TRBJ1-3; cdr3_nt: TGTGCCAGCAGCTTTGCATTCGAGATTACTGGAAACACCATATATTTT; cdr3_aa: CASSFAFEITGNTIYF
clone_size: many; d_call: NA; v_call: TRBV11-2; j_call: TRBJ2-7; cdr3_nt: TGTGCCAGCAGCTTAGGTGCATTTTCACCGTACTTC; cdr3_aa: CASSLGAFSPYF
clone_size: NA; d_call: TRBD1; v_call: TRBV19; j_call: TRBJ2-1; cdr3_nt: TGTGCCAGTACCCCAACAGGGGGCAAGAATGAGCAGTTCTTC; cdr3_aa: CASTPTGGKNEQFF
clone_size: many; d_call: TRBD2; v_call: TRBV3-1; j_call: TRBJ2-3; cdr3_nt: TGTGCCAGCAGCCAAGGGACTAGCGGGAGCACAGATACGCAGTATTTT; cdr3_aa: CASSQGTSGSTDTQYF
clone_size: many; d_call: NA; v_call: TRBV20-1; j_call: TRBJ1-5; cdr3_nt: TGCAGTGCTAGTTTGGAGAATCAGCCCCAGCATTTT; cdr3_aa: CSASLENQPQHF
clone_size: NA; d_call: TRBD2; v_call: TRBV19; j_call: TRBJ2-1; cdr3_nt: TGTGCCAGTAGTATACTTGCCAGCGGGAGATACAATGAGCAGTTCTTC; cdr3_aa: CASSILASGRYNEQFF
clone_size: NA; d_call: TRBD1; v_call: TRBV7-2; j_call: TRBJ2-7; cdr3_nt: TGTGCCAGCAGCCCCGGGACAGGGATCGAGCAGTACTTC; cdr3_aa: CASSPGTGIEQYF
clone_size: few; d_call: NA; v_call: TRBV5-6; j_call: TRBJ2-3; cdr3_nt: TGTGCCAGCAGCTTCCGCAGGGCAGATACGCAGTATTTT; cdr3_aa: CASSFRRADTQYF
clone_size: many; d_call: NA; v_call: TRBV7-6; j_call: TRBJ2-7; cdr3_nt: TGTGCCAGCAGCTTAGGTCGGTGGGGATCCTACGAGCAGTACTTC; cdr3_aa: CASSLGRWGSYEQYF
clone_size: NA; d_call: NA; v_call: TRBV30; j_call: TRBJ1-2; cdr3_nt: TGTGCCTGGAGTAACTTGGGTAACTATGGCTACACCTTC; cdr3_aa: CAWSNLGNYGYTF
clone_size: many; d_call: TRBD1; v_call: TRBV29-1; j_call: TRBJ2-7; cdr3_nt: TGCAGCGTGTGGACAGGGGGATCCTACGAGCAGTACTTC; cdr3_aa: CSVWTGGSYEQYF
clone_size: many; d_call: TRBD2; v_call: TRBV28; j_call: TRBJ2-1; cdr3_nt: TGTGCCAGCAGTCTACTAGCGGTTTACAATGAGCAGTTCTTC; cdr3_aa: CASSLLAVYNEQFF
clone_size: many; d_call: NA; v_call: TRBV11-2; j_call: TRBJ2-7; cdr3_nt: TGTGCCAGCAGCTTAGCACCGGTCTACGAGCAGTACTTC; cdr3_aa: CASSLAPVYEQYF
clone_size: few; d_call: NA; v_call: TRBV25-1; j_call: TRBJ1-2; cdr3_nt: TGTGCCAGCAGCAGAGGGGTCCGGGGCTACACCTTC; cdr3_aa: CASSRGVRGYTF
clone_size: many; d_call: NA; v_call: TRBV6-2/TRBV6-3; j_call: TRBJ2-5; cdr3_nt: TGTGCCAGCCTGCGAAGGCGCGGTGGGGGAGAGACCCAGTACTTC; cdr3_aa: CASLRRRGGGETQYF
clone_size: many; d_call: NA; v_call: TRBV12-3/TRBV12-4; j_call: TRBJ2-7; cdr3_nt: TGTGCCAGCAGTTCCCTTAGATTGGGGGATTCCTCCTACGAGCAGTACTTC; cdr3_aa: CASSSLRLGDSSYEQYF
clone_size: NA; d_call: NA; v_call: TRBV6-1; j_call: TRBJ2-5; cdr3_nt: TGTGCCAGCGTCGAAAGCAGGGTCCAAGAGACCCGGTACTTC; cdr3_aa: CASVESRVQETRYF
clone_size: few; d_call: NA; v_call: TRBV30; j_call: TRBJ2-3; cdr3_nt: TGTGCCTGGAGTGTACGGGCACTCACTAGCACAGATACGCAGTATTTT; cdr3_aa: CAWSVRALTSTDTQYF
clone_size: many; d_call: NA; v_call: TRBV6-5; j_call: TRBJ1-2; cdr3_nt: TGTGCCAGCAGTTACTCCGGGACCTCCTATGGCTACACCTTC; cdr3_aa: CASSYSGTSYGYTF
clone_size: NA; d_call: TRBD2; v_call: TRBV9; j_call: TRBJ2-2; cdr3_nt: TGTGCCAGCAGCGCCCAAACTAGCGGGGGCATCGAGCTGTTTTTT; cdr3_aa: CASSAQTSGGIELFF
clone_size: many; d_call: NA; v_call: TRBV12-3/TRBV12-4; j_call: TRBJ1-2; cdr3_nt: TGTGCCAGCAGTTTAGCGGGGTCTAACTATGGCTACACCTTC; cdr3_aa: CASSLAGSNYGYTF
clone_size: NA; d_call: TRBD2; v_call: TRBV9; j_call: TRBJ2-2; cdr3_nt: TGTGCCAGCAGCGTAGGGGCGGGAGTGACGACCGGGGAGCTGTTTTTT; cdr3_aa: CASSVGAGVTTGELFF
clone_size: NA; d_call: NA; v_call: TRBV15; j_call: TRBJ2-6; cdr3_nt: TGTGCCACCAGTAAGGAAGCGTACTCTGGGGCCAACGTCCTGACTTTC; cdr3_aa: CATSKEAYSGANVLTF
clone_size: few; d_call: NA; v_call: TRBV3-1; j_call: TRBJ1-2; cdr3_nt: TGTGCCAGCAGCGCACACTCCGGGCTCTCCCCCGGGGGCTACACCTTC; cdr3_aa: CASSAHSGLSPGGYTF
clone_size: NA; d_call: NA; v_call: TRBV14; j_call: TRBJ1-5; cdr3_nt: TGTGCCAGCAGCCAAGAGGGGGGGACGCCCCAGCATTTT; cdr3_aa: CASSQEGGTPQHF
clone_size: many; d_call: TRBD2; v_call: TRBV24-1; j_call: TRBJ2-1; cdr3_nt: TGTGCCACCAGTGCCGGGACTAGCGGGATTTACAATGAGCAGTTCTTC; cdr3_aa: CATSAGTSGIYNEQFF
clone_size: many; d_call: NA; v_call: TRBV12-3/TRBV12-4; j_call: TRBJ2-7; cdr3_nt: TGTGCCAGCAGTTACGACAGCTACGAGCAGTACTTC; cdr3_aa: CASSYDSYEQYF
clone_size: NA; d_call: TRBD1; v_call: TRBV7-9; j_call: TRBJ1-1; cdr3_nt: TGTGCCAGCAGCTTAATGGGGACAGGGTCTTTTGACACTGAAGCTTTCTTT; cdr3_aa: CASSLMGTGSFDTEAFF
clone_size: NA; d_call: NA; v_call: TRBV5-4; j_call: TRBJ2-5; cdr3_nt: TGTGCCAGCGGACCGAAAGAGACCCAGTACTTC; cdr3_aa: CASGPKETQYF
clone_size: many; d_call: NA; v_call: TRBV5-1; j_call: TRBJ2-1; cdr3_nt: TGCGCCAGCAGCTCCCTTGGGTTCAATGAGCAGTTCTTC; cdr3_aa: CASSSLGFNEQFF